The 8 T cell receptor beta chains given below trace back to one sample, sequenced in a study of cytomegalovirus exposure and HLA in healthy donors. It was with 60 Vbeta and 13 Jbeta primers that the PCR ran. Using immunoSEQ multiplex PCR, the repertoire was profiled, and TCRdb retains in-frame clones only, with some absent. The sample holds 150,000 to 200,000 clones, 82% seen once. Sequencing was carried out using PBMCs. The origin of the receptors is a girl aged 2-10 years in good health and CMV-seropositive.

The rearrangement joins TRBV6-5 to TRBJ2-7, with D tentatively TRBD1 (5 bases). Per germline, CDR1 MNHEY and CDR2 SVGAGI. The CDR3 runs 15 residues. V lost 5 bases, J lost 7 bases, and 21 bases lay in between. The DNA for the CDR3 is TGTGCCAGCAGTCCCGGAAGGGGCCCATTCTTGGAGCAGTACTTC. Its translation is CASSPGRGPFLEQYF.

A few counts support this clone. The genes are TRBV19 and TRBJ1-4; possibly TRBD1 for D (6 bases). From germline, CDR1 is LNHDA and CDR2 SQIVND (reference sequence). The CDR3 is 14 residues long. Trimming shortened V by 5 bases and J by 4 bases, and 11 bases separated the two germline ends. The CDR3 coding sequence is TGTGCCAGTAGTCAAGGACAGATTAATGAAAAACTGTTTTTT. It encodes CASSQGQINEKLFF.

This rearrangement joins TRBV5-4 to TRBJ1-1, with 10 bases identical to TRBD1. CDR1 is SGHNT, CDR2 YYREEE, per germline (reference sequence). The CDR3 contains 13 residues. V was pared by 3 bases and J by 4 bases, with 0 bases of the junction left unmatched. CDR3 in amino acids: CASSWTGGTEAFF. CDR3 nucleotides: TGTGCCAGCAGCTGGACAGGGGGCACTGAAGCTTTCTTT.

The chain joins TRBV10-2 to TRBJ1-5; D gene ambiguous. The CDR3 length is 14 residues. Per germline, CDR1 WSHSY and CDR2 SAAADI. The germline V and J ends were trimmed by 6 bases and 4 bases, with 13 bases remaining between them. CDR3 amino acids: CASSVTRKNQPQHF. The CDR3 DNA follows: TGCGCCAGCAGCGTGACACGTAAGAATCAGCCCCAGCATTTT.

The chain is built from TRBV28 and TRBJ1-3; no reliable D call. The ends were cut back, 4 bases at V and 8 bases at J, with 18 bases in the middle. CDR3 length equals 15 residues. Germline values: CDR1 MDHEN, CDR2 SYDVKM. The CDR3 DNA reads TGTGCCAGCAGTTCAGCCCCAACGACCGGGGACACCATATATTTT. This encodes CASSSAPTTGDTIYF.

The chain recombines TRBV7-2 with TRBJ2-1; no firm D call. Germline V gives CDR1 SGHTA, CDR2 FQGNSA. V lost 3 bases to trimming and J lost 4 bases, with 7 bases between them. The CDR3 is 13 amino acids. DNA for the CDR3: TGTGCCAGCAGCTTCGGGTTATACAATGAGCAGTTCTTC. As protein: CASSFGLYNEQFF.

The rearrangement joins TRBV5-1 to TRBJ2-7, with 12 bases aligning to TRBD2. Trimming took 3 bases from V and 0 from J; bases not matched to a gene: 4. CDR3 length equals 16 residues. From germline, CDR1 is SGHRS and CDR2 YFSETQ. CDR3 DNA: TGCGCCAGCAGCTCGACACTAGCGGGGGGCTCCTACGAGCAGTACTTC. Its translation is CASSSTLAGGSYEQYF.

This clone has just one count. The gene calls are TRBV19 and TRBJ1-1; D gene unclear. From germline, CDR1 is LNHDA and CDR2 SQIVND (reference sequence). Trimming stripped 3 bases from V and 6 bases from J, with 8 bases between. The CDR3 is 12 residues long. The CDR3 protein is CASSMIGAEAFF. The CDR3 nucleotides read TGTGCCAGTAGTATGATCGGGGCTGAAGCTTTCTTT.